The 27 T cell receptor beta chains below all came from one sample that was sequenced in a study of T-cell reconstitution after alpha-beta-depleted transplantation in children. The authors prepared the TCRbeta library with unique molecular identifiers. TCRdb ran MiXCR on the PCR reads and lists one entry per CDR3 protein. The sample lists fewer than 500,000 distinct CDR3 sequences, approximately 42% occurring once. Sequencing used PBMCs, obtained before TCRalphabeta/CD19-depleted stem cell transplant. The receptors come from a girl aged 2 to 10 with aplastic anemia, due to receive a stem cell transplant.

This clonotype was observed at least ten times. The CDR3, as DNA: TGCGCCAGCAGCTTGGCGGGGGGGGGACAGCCCCAGCATTTT. It specifies CASSLAGGGQPQHF. The chain has TRBV5-1 and TRBJ1-5; tentatively, D is TRBD1 (5 bases). Trimming removed 0 bases at V and 7 bases at J, with 11 bases between. Germline V gives CDR1 SGHRS, CDR2 YFSETQ. There are 14 residues in the CDR3.

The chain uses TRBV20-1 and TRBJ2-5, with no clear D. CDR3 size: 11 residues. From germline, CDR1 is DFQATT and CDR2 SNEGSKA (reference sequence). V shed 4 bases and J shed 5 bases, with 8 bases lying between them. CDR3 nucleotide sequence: TGCAGTGCTACGGAGAGGGAGACCCAGTACTTC. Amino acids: CSATERETQYF.

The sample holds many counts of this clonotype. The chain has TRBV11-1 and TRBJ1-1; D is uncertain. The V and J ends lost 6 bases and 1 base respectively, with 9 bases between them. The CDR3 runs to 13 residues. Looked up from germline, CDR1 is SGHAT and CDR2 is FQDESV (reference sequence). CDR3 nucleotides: TGTGCCAGCAGTGTGACGGGGAACACTGAAGCTTTCTTT. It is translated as CASSVTGNTEAFF. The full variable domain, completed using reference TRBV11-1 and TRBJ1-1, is EAEVAQSPRYKITEKSQAVAFWCDPISGHATLYWYRQILGQGPELLVQFQDESVVDDSQLPKDRFSAERLKGVDSTLKIQPAELGDSAMYLCASSVTGNTEAFFGQGTRLTVV.

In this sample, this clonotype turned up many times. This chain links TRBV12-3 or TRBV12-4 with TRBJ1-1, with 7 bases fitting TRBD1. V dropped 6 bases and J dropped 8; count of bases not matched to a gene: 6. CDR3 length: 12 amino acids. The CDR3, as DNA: TGTGCCAGCAGCTTGAAGACAGGGGAAGCTTTCTTT. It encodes CASSLKTGEAFF.

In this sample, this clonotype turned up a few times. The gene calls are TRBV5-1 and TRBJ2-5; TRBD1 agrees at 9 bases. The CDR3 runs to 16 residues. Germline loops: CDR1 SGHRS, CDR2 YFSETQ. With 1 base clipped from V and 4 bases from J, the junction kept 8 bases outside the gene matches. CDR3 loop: CASSLTGQGLGETQYF. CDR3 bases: TGCGCCAGCAGCTTGACTGGACAGGGGTTGGGAGAGACCCAGTACTTC.

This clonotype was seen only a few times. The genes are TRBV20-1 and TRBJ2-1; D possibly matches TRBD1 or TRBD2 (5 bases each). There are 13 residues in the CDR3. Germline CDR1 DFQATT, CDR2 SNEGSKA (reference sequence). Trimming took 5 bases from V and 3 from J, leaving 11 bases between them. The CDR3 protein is CSAWDRVYNEQFF. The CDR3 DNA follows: TGCAGTGCTTGGGACCGGGTCTACAATGAGCAGTTCTTC.

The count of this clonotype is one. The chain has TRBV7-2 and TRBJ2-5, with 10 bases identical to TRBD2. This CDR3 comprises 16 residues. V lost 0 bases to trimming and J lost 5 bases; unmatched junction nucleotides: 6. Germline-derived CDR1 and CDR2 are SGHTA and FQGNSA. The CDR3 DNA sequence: TGTGCCAGCAGCTTAGCAGCGGGGGGGCCTTTGGAGACCCAGTACTTC. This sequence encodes CASSLAAGGPLETQYF.

CDR3 in DNA: TGTGCCAGCAGTCAGGGACAGGGGGTTAGGACAGATACGCAGTATTTT. Amino acid sequence: CASSQGQGVRTDTQYF. J is TRBJ2-3 and V is TRBV6-1; 11 bases align to TRBD1. The V and J ends lost 5 bases and 3 bases, in that order; junction bases with no gene match: 7. The CDR3 consists of 16 residues. Looked up from germline, CDR1 is MNHNS and CDR2 is SASEGT.

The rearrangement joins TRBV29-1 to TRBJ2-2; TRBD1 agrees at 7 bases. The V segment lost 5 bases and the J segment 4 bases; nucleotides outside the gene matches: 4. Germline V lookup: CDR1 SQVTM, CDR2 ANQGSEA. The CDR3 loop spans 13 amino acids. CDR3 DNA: TGCAGCGTTAGACAGGGCTCCACCGGGGAGCTGTTTTTT. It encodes CSVRQGSTGELFF.

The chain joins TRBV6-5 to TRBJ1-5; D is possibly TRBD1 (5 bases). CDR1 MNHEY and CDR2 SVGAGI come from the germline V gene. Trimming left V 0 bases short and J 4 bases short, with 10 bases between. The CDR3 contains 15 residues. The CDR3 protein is CASSYSSQGNQPQHF. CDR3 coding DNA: TGTGCCAGCAGTTACTCGAGCCAGGGAAATCAGCCCCAGCATTTT.

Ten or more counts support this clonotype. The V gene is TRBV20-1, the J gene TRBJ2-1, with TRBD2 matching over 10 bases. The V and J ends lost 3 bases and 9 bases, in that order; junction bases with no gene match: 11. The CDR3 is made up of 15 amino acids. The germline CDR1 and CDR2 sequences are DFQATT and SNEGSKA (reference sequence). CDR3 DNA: TGCAGTGCTAGGGCGCCCGGGACTAGCGAGAGTGAGCAGTTCTTC. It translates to CSARAPGTSESEQFF.

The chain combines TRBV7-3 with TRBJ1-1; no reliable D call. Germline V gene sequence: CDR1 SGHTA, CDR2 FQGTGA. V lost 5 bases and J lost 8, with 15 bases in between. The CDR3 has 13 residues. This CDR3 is CASSPHVPGEAFF. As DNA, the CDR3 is TGTGCCAGCAGCCCCCACGTCCCGGGGGAAGCTTTCTTT.

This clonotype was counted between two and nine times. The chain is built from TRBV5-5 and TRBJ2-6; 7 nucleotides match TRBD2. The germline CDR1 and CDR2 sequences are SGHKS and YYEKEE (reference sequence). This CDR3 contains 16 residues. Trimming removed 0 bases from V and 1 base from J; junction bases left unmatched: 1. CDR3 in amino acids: CASSLDSGSGANVLTF. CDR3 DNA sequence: TGTGCCAGCAGCTTGGATAGCGGGTCTGGGGCCAACGTCCTGACTTTC.

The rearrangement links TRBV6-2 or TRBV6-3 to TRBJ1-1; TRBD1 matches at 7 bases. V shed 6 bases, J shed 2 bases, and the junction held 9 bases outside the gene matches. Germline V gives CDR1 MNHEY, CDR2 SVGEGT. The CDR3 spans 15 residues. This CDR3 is CASRQRQGTNTEAFF. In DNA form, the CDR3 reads TGTGCCAGCAGGCAGAGACAGGGTACAAACACTGAAGCTTTCTTT.

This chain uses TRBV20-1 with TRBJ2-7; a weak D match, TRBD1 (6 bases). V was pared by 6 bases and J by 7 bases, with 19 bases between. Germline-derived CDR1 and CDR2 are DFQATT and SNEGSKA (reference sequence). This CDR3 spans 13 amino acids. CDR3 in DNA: TGCAGTGCCCCGGTGGGACCCCAGGGGGAGCAGTACTTC. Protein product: CSAPVGPQGEQYF.

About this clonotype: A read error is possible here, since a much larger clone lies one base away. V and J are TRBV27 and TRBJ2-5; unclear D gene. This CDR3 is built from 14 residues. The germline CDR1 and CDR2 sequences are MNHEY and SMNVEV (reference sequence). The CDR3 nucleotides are TGTGCCAGCAGTTTGATCAAAGACCAAGAGACCCAGAACTTC. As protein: CASSLIKDQETQNF.

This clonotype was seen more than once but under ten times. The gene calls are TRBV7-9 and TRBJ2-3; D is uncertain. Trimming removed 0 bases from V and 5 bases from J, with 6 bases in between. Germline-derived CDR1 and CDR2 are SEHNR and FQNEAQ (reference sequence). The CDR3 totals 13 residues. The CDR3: CASSLALQDTQYF. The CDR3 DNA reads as TGTGCCAGCAGCTTAGCGTTACAAGATACGCAGTATTTT.

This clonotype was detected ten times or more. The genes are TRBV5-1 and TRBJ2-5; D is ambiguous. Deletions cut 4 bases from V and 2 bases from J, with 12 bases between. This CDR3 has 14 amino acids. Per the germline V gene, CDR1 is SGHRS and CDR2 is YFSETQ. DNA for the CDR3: TGCGCCAGCAGCCCGGGCCGTGAACAAGAGACCCAGTACTTC. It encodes CASSPGREQETQYF.

The CDR3 DNA is TGTGCCAGCAGCTTAAACGGTGCTGGGGGGGCCTATGGCTACACCTTC. It translates to CASSLNGAGGAYGYTF. The V call is TRBV7-2, the J call TRBJ1-2; D might be TRBD1 (6 bases). The CDR3 totals 16 residues. The V end was cut by 2 bases, the J end by 4 bases, with 17 bases between. Germline V CDR1 and CDR2: SGHTA, FQGNSA.

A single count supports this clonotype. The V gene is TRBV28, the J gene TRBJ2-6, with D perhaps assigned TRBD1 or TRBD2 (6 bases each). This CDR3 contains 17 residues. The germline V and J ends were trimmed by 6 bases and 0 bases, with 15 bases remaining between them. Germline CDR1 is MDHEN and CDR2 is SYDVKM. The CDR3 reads CASSPLRGDSGANVLTF. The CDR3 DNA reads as TGTGCCAGCAGCCCCCTTAGGGGGGACTCTGGGGCCAACGTCCTGACTTTC.

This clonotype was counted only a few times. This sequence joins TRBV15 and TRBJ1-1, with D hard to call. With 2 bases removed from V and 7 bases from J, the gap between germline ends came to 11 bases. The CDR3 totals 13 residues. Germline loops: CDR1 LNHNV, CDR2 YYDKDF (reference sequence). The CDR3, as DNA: TGTGCCACCAGCAGACCAGACCCGGGTGAAGCTTTCTTT. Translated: CATSRPDPGEAFF. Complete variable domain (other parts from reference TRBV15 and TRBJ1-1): DAMVIQNPRYQVTQFGKPVTLSCSQTLNHNVMYWYQQKSSQAPKLLFHYYDKDFNNEADTPDNFQSRRPNTSFCFLDIRSPGLGDTAMYLCATSRPDPGEAFFGQGTRLTVV.

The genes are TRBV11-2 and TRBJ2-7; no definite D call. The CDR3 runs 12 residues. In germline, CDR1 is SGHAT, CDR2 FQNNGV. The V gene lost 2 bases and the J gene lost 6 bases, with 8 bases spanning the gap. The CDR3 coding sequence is TGTGCCAGCAGCTTACCGAAGCCCGAGCAGTACTTC. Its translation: CASSLPKPEQYF.

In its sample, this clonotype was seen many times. The CDR3 nucleotides are TGTGCCAGCAGCCGGGATAATCCCACAGATACGCAGTATTTT. Amino acid sequence: CASSRDNPTDTQYF. V is TRBV3-1 and J is TRBJ2-3; the D is unclear. Trimming removed 4 bases at V and 2 bases at J, with 10 bases between. CDR3 length: 14 amino acids. In germline, CDR1 is LGHDT, CDR2 YNNKEL (reference sequence).

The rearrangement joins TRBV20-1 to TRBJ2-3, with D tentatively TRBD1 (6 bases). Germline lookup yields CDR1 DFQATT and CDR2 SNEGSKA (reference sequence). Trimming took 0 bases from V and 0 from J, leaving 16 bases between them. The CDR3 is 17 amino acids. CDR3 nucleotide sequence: TGCAGTGCTAGAGATAGGGGGATAGCGTCGAGCACAGATACGCAGTATTTT. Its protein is CSARDRGIASSTDTQYF.

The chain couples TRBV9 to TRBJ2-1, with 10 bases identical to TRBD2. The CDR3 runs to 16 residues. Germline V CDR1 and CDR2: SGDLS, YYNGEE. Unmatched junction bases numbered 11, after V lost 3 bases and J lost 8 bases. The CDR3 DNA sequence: TGTGCCAGCAGCGCGAAACCCGGGACTAGCGACGATGAGCAGTTCTTC. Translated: CASSAKPGTSDDEQFF.

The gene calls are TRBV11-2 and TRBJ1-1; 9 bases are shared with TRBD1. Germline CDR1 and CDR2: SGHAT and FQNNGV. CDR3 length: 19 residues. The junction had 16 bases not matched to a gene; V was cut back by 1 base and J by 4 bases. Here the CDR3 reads CASSLGSSPGTGLATEAFF. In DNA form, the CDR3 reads TGTGCCAGCAGCTTAGGGTCCTCTCCCGGGACAGGGTTGGCCACTGAAGCTTTCTTT.

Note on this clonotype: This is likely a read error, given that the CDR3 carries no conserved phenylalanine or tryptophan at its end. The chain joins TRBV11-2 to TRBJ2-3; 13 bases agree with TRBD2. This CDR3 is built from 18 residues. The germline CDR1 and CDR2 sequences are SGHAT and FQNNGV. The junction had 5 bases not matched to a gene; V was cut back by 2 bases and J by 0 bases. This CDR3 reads CASSLSGTSGTSTDTQYY. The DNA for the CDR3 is TGTGCCAGCAGCTTATCCGGGACTAGCGGGACAAGCACAGATACGCAGTATTAT.